This T cell receptor (beta chain) was sequenced in a study of cytomegalovirus exposure and HLA in healthy donors (dated by TCRdb to about 2017). About the investigation overall: A later analysis indicated that the roughly 130 validation repertoires were generated on the platform also employed for the roughly 730 repertoires of the first cohort. Besides the first cohort of some 670 subjects, a separate validation cohort made up of 120 different subjects was used. To predict cytomegalovirus infection status, the study brought together high-throughput TCR immunosequencing, statistical association of individual TCRs with disease status, and machine learning. The study aimed to test whether cataloging public T cell receptors could reveal signatures of past pathogen exposure. The research as a whole found: A later analysis found that TCRs clustered in the first cohort also tended to co-occur in the 100 to 150 validation repertoires, with 90% to 95% of cluster scores above 0. The study gave a list of about 160 TCR beta chains associated with cytomegalovirus. In vitro tests confirmed that a few of the cytomegalovirus-associated TCR beta chains recognize cytomegalovirus antigens. The authors suggested that the approach could potentially be extended to other disease states and immunological phenotypes. While some public TCRs were present in many individuals, most TCR sequences turned up only very rarely across donors. The classifier was reported to diagnose cytomegalovirus status with high specificity and sensitivity in both the original cohort and the validation cohort. A later analysis had no HLA typing for the validation cohort, so co-occurrence there was scored across all 130 or so repertoires.

Receptor libraries were prepared by the immunoSEQ multiplex PCR assay. The paper's data handling went like this. A statistical classification framework was built to diagnose cytomegalovirus status from the catalog of TCR beta chain sequences. Imported from immuneACCESS, the table was reduced by TCRdb to in-frame sequences with V and J called. These copies leave out some clones; in studies compared against another copy, an unresolved V gene accounts for under half, and the cause of the remainder is not known. That table is the source of V, J and clone size, and D and trimming were worked out from the DNA. This sample holds 200,000 or so clones; roughly 84% were observed only once. Together, the top ten hold around an eighth of the sample. A note on this clone: Its antigen target is currently unknown. Per-base quality was not reported, and no clone a single base away is much larger than it.

Donors formed part of the validation cohort, which comprised about 130 subjects and was distinct from the first cohort of fewer than 750 subjects. At the junction V is shortened by 2 bases and J by 2 bases, with 9 bases in between. CDR1 and CDR2 are read off the germline V gene as MNHEY and SVGAGI. From cysteine to phenylalanine, the CDR3 is 14 amino acids long. The only DNA kept is the CDR3, 42 bases in frame from the first base. The TCR comes from a woman aged 30 to 39 in good health and CMV-seropositive. The chain is encoded by TRBV6-5 joined to TRBJ1-1; the D gene remains uncertain. The sample taken for sequencing was PBMCs. For the CDR3, the sequence is CASSYGGRNTEAFF. The bases are TGTGCCAGCAGTTACGGCGGCCGCAACACTGAAGCTTTCTTT.